This entry lists 6 T cell receptor beta chains sequenced from one sample in a study of human T cells and chemical hapten exposure. Each CDR3 protein gets one entry after TCRdb re-called the RACE reads with MiXCR. This sample has roughly 200,000 distinct CDR3 sequences, with approximately 20% found just once. This sample's time point: patch test 1, 2 weeks after DPC sensitization. Treatment of the sample: therapeutic diphenylcyclopropenone sensitization with weekly scalp DPC. The input for sequencing was whole blood, taken in connection with sensitization to the hapten diphenylcyclopropenone (DPC). Every receptor here comes from a woman between 50 and 59 years old with alopecia areata. Some clones in this sample may be carry-over from other donors' samples.

This clonotype has only a few counts. The chain recombines TRBV2 with TRBJ2-5; D is undetermined. Trimming left V 5 bases short and J 6 bases short, with 25 bases between. The germline gives CDR1 SNHLY, CDR2 FYNNEI. The CDR3 contains 17 residues. The CDR3 region is CASSPKLLRAGWKTQYF. CDR3 nucleotide sequence: TGTGCCAGCAGTCCTAAATTGCTCCGGGCCGGTTGGAAGACCCAGTACTTC.

As concerns this clonotype: At one end, the junction sequence differs from germline, possibly due to a read error. The rearrangement joins TRBV27 to TRBJ2-2, with D possibly being TRBD2 (6 bases). Germline V gene data show CDR1 as MNHEY and CDR2 as SMNVEV (reference sequence). The CDR3 is made up of 15 amino acids. CDR3 nucleotide sequence: TGTGCCAGCAGTTCCCCGGGACTTCACACCGGGGGGCTGTTTTTT. Translating gives CASSSPGLHTGGLFF.

In DNA, the CDR3 is TGTGCCAGCTCACCGGGGGCGAACACTGAAGCTTTCTTT. Protein: CASSPGANTEAFF. The J gene is TRBJ1-1, the V gene TRBV18; the D gene is possibly TRBD1 (6 bases). The germline V gene encodes CDR1 KGHSH and CDR2 LQKENI. V was pared by 3 bases and J by 1 base, with 6 bases between. CDR3 length: 13 residues.

This clonotype was picked up a small number of times. The V call is TRBV7-3, the J call TRBJ1-1, with 8 bases that match TRBD1. Looked up from germline, CDR1 is SGHTA and CDR2 is FQGTGA. V shed 0 bases and J 1 base; nucleotides not matched to a gene: 1. The CDR3 runs to 15 residues. CDR3 DNA: TGTGCCAGCAGCTTAACTACAGGGGGGAACACTGAAGCTTTCTTT. This encodes CASSLTTGGNTEAFF.

This clonotype was observed many times. The J gene is TRBJ1-5, the V gene TRBV5-1; 7 bases agree with TRBD1. This CDR3 has 14 amino acids. Germline assignment: CDR1 SGHRS and CDR2 YFSETQ. The J segment lost 0 bases and the V segment lost 3 bases, leaving 0 bases of the junction unmatched. The CDR3 DNA follows: TGCGCCAGCAGCTGGACAGGTAGCAATCAGCCCCAGCATTTT. Its protein is CASSWTGSNQPQHF. The full variable domain, with the rest looked up from reference TRBV5-1 and TRBJ1-5, is KAGVTQTPRYLIKTRGQQVTLSCSPISGHRSVSWYQQTPGQGLQFLFEYFSETQRNKGNFPGRFSGRQFSNSRSEMNVSTLELGDSALYLCASSWTGSNQPQHFGDGTRLSIL.

This chain joins TRBV9 and TRBJ2-3; 12 bases match TRBD2. V trimming: 0 bases; J trimming: 6 bases; junction bases outside the gene matches: 8. The CDR3 has 17 amino acids. The germline CDR1 and CDR2 sequences are SGDLS and YYNGEE. CDR3: CASSVDPSGRAADTQYF. The DNA for the CDR3 is TGTGCCAGCAGCGTAGATCCTAGCGGGAGGGCAGCGGATACGCAGTATTTT.